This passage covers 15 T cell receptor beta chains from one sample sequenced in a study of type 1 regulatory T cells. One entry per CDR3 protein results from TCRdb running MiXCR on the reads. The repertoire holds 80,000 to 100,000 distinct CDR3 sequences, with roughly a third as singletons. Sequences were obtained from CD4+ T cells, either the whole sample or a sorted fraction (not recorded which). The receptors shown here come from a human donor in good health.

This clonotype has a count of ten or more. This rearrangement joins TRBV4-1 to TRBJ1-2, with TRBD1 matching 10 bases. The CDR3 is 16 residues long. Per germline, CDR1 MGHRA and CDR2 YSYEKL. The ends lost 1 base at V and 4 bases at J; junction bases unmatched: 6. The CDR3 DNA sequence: TGCGCCAGCAGCCAAGGGGGACAGGGGTTTACCTATGGCTACACCTTC. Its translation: CASSQGGQGFTYGYTF.

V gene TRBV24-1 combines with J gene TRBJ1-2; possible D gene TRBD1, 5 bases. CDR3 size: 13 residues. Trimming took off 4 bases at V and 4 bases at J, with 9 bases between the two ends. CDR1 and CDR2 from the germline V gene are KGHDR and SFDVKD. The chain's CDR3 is CATSEWGIYGYTF. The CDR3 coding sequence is TGTGCCACCAGTGAGTGGGGCATCTATGGCTACACCTTC.

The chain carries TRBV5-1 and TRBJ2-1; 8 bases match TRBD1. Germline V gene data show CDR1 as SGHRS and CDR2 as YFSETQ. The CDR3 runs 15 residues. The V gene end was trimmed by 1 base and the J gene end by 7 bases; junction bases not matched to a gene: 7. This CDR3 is CASSLYSQGANEQFF. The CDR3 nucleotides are TGCGCCAGCAGCTTGTATTCTCAGGGGGCTAATGAGCAGTTCTTC.

In DNA, the CDR3 is TGTGCCAGCAGTGAATCGGGGGGAAGTGGGAACAATGAGCAGTTCTTC. Translated, it gives CASSESGGSGNNEQFF. This rearrangement joins TRBV25-1 to TRBJ2-1; 7 bases agree with TRBD2. With V trimmed by 1 base and J by 5 bases, 8 bases remained unmatched. This CDR3 has 16 residues. The V gene's germline CDR1 is MGHDK and CDR2 SYGVNS.

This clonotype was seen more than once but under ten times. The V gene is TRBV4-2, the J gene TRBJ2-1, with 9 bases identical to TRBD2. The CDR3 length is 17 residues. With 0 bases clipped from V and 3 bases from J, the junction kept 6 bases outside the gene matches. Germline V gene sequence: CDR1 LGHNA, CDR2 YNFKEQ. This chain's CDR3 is CASSQEPAGGLYNEQFF. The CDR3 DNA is TGTGCCAGCAGCCAAGAACCAGCGGGAGGACTCTACAATGAGCAGTTCTTC.

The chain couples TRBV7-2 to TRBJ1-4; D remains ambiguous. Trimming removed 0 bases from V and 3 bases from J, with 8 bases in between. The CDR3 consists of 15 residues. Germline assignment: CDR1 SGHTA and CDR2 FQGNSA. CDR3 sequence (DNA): TGTGCCAGCAGCTTAGCGGGCGGGTCTAATGAAAAACTGTTTTTT. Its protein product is CASSLAGGSNEKLFF.

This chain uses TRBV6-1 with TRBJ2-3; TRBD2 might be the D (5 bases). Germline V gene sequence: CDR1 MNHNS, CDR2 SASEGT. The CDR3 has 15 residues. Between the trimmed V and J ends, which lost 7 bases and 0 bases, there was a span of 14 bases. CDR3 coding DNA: TGTGCCAGCATCTGGGATAGAGGGAGCACAGATACGCAGTATTTT. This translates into CASIWDRGSTDTQYF.

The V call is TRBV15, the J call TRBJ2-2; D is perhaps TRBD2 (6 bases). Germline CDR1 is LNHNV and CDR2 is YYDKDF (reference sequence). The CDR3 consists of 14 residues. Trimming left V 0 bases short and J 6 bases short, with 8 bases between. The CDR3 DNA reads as TGTGCCACCAGCAGAGATGGCGGGGCCGGGGAGCTGTTTTTT. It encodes CATSRDGGAGELFF.

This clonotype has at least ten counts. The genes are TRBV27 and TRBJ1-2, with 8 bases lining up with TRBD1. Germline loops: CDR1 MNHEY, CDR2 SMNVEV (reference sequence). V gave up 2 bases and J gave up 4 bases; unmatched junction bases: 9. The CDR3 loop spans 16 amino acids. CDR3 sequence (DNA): TGTGCCAGCAGTTTAGAGGGACGAACAGGGGGCTATGGCTACACCTTC. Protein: CASSLEGRTGGYGYTF.

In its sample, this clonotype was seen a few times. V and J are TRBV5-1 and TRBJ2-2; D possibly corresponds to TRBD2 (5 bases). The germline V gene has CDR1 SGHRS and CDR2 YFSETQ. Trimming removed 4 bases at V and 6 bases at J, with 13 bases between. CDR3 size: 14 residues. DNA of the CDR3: TGCGCCAGCAGCCAGGATCCGGAGGCCGGGGAGCTGTTTTTT. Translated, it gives CASSQDPEAGELFF. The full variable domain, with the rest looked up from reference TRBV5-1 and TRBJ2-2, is KAGVTQTPRYLIKTRGQQVTLSCSPISGHRSVSWYQQTPGQGLQFLFEYFSETQRNKGNFPGRFSGRQFSNSRSEMNVSTLELGDSALYLCASSQDPEAGELFFGEGSRLTVL.

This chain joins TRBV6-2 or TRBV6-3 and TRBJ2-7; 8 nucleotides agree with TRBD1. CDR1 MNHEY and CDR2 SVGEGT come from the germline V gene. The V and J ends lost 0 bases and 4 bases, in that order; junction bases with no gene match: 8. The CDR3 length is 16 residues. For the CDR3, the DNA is TGTGCCAGCAGTTACTCTTCGGACAGGGTTGTTTACGAGCAGTACTTC. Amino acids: CASSYSSDRVVYEQYF.

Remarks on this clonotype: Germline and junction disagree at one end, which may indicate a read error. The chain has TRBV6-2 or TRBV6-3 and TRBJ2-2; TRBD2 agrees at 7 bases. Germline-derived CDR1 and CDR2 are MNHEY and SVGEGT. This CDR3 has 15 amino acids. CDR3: CASSLYGSSGGGLFF. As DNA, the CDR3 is TGTGCCAGCAGTTTATACGGGAGCTCTGGCGGGGGGCTGTTTTTT.

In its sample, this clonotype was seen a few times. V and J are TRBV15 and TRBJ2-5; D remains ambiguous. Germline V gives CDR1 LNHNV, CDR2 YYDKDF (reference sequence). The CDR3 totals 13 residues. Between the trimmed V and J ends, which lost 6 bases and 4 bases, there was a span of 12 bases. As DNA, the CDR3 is TGTGCCACCAGGGATTCTCGTTTAGAGACCCAGTACTTC. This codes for CATRDSRLETQYF. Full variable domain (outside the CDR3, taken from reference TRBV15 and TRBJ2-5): DAMVIQNPRYQVTQFGKPVTLSCSQTLNHNVMYWYQQKSSQAPKLLFHYYDKDFNNEADTPDNFQSRRPNTSFCFLDIRSPGLGDTAMYLCATRDSRLETQYFGPGTRLLVL.

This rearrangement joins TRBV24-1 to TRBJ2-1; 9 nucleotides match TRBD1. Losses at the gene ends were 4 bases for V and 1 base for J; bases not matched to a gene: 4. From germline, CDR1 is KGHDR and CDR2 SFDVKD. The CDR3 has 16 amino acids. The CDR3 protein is CATSEPGQGSYNEQFF. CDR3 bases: TGTGCCACCAGTGAGCCCGGACAGGGGTCCTACAATGAGCAGTTCTTC.

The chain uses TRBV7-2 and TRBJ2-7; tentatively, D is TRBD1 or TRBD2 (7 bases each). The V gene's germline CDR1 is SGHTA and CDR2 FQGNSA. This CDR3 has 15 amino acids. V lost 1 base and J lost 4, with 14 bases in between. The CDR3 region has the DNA TGTGCCAGCAGCTTAGGTCCCAGGGGGGGGTACGAGCAGTACTTC. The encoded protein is CASSLGPRGGYEQYF. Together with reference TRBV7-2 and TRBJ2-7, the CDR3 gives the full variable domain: GAGVSQSPSNKVTEKGKDVELRCDPISGHTALYWYRQSLGQGLEFLIYFQGNSAPDKSGLPSDRFSAERTGGSVSTLTIQRTQQEDSAVYLCASSLGPRGGYEQYFGPGTRLTVT.